This T cell receptor beta chain was identified in a study of shared clonotypes between healthy human individuals. Overall study results and limits: Naive subsets generally exceeded memory subsets in estimated richness. It was observed that roughly 5.4% of naive CD4 clonotypes were shared across several donors.

Comments on this clone: Its cognate antigen is unknown.

Replicate PCRs for sorted subsets used about 200 ng DNA; this equaled tens of thousands of T cell genomes. Some clones are missing from TCRdb's copy, which holds only in-frame ones; the method was immunoSEQ multiplex PCR. This table has approximately 2.4 million clones, nearly 97% appearing once. V was pared by 5 bases and J by 1 base, with 11 bases of the junction left unmatched. The CDR3 covers 18 residues. The V gene's germline CDR1 is SGHAT and CDR2 FQNNGV. Sequencing used naive CD4+ T cells sorted from blood. Documented subset: CD45RA+ positively selected. The sequence was collected from a man between 18 and 29 years old in good health. V usage is TRBV11-2 and J usage is TRBJ2-1, with 10 bases lining up with TRBD1. This chain's CDR3 is CASSPTGGLLNSYNEQFF. In nucleotides, the CDR3 is TGTGCCAGCAGCCCGACAGGGGGCCTCCTAAATTCCTACAATGAGCAGTTCTTC. Complete variable domain (other parts from reference TRBV11-2 and TRBJ2-1): EAGVAQSPRYKIIEKRQSVAFWCNPISGHATLYWYQQILGQGPKLLIQFQNNGVVDDSQLPKDRFSAERLKGVDSTLKIQPAKLEDSAVYLCASSPTGGLLNSYNEQFFGPGTRLTVL.